Listed below are T cell receptor beta chains from one sample, sequenced in a study of blood T cells in healthy people across ages. Each CDR3 protein is one row after TCRdb ran MiXCR on the 5' RACE reads. The data contain some 920,000 distinct CDR3 sequences, roughly half of them singletons. The sample taken for sequencing was blood. The receptors were sampled from a woman in her fifties or sixties in good health. Each CDR3 is given with its conserved first and last residue. D genes are given only for firm matches. Expanded clones are given a class, and other clones once, few, many or no size at all.

length: 19
V: TRBV6-5
size: NA
D: NA
CDR3: CASSYSFPQGSVGKNIQYF

length: 14
V: TRBV6-2/TRBV6-3
size: NA
D: TRBD1
CDR3: CASSWGQGFRELFF

length: 19
V: TRBV29-1
size: few
D: TRBD2
CDR3: CSVDRGGTDKQKPTDTQYF

length: 18
V: TRBV20-1
size: few
D: NA
CDR3: CSASIPRARGGIAYEQYF

length: 15
V: TRBV5-6
size: NA
D: TRBD1
CDR3: CASSHTTGGYDEQFF

length: 13
V: TRBV7-9
size: NA
D: NA
CDR3: CASSLGGDGEQFF

length: 16
V: TRBV9
size: NA
D: NA
CDR3: CASSVGGVAALYEQYF

length: 13
V: TRBV20-1
size: NA
D: TRBD2
CDR3: CSASGTRSNEQFF

length: 12
V: TRBV10-3
size: NA
D: NA
CDR3: CAIRASNAEAFF

length: 14
V: TRBV6-2/TRBV6-3
size: NA
D: NA
CDR3: CAGSSARPTDTQYF

length: 20
V: TRBV7-8
size: NA
D: TRBD2
CDR3: CASIKHYVAGPQRFSYEQYF

length: 15
V: TRBV28
size: NA
D: TRBD1
CDR3: CASSSTGTGGGTQYF

length: 14
V: TRBV29-1
size: NA
D: NA
CDR3: CSVKSQGFDTEAFF

length: 17
V: TRBV6-6
size: NA
D: TRBD2
CDR3: CASSPVTKGLGTYEQYF

length: 12
V: TRBV29-1
size: few
D: NA
CDR3: CSLGEPYNEQFF

length: 12
V: TRBV5-6
size: NA
D: NA
CDR3: CASSWALSPLHF

length: 14
V: TRBV5-1
size: NA
D: NA
CDR3: CASSPGTPQVEQFF

length: 16
V: TRBV20-1
size: NA
D: TRBD2
CDR3: CSARWVRGLAGNEQYF

length: 16
V: TRBV4-1
size: few
D: NA
CDR3: CASSQEWRLINQPQHF

length: 15
V: TRBV28
size: few
D: TRBD1
CDR3: CASSSSGTGFHEQYF

length: 15
V: TRBV5-1
size: NA
D: NA
CDR3: CASSLGGWLYNEQYF

length: 19
V: TRBV4-2
size: NA
D: TRBD2
CDR3: CASSQGGAGLNPNKNIQYF

length: 15
V: TRBV29-1
size: NA
D: NA
CDR3: CSVAGVGGENEKLFF

length: 14
V: TRBV30
size: NA
D: NA
CDR3: CAWSIIAGRGEQYF

length: 16
V: TRBV9
size: NA
D: NA
CDR3: CASSVDRNSGANVLTF

length: 15
V: TRBV5-1
size: NA
D: TRBD2
CDR3: CASSYIAGGGIEQFF

length: 16
V: TRBV7-2
size: NA
D: NA
CDR3: CASSFYLGSGANVLTF

length: 15
V: TRBV5-1
size: few
D: NA
CDR3: CASSLVIGSSETQYF

length: 12
V: TRBV12-3/TRBV12-4
size: few
D: NA
CDR3: CASSPSRDEQYF

length: 16
V: TRBV20-1
size: NA
D: TRBD1
CDR3: CSAEIETGVRGYGYTF

length: 15
V: TRBV4-2
size: few
D: NA
CDR3: CASSQGYGHQNEQFF

length: 16
V: TRBV7-2
size: NA
D: NA
CDR3: CASSQQGGRSNNEQFF

length: 12
V: TRBV7-6
size: NA
D: NA
CDR3: CASSSLAREQFF

length: 14
V: TRBV12-3/TRBV12-4
size: few
D: TRBD1
CDR3: CASRGPGQGYEQYF

length: 20
V: TRBV12-3/TRBV12-4
size: NA
D: TRBD2
CDR3: CASSFASGVTPRGGTDTQYF

length: 16
V: TRBV5-1
size: few
D: NA
CDR3: CASSPSGGTGTETQYF

length: 12
V: TRBV20-1
size: few
D: NA
CDR3: CSARGPHNEQFF

length: 15
V: TRBV9
size: NA
D: TRBD2
CDR3: CASSLREGRSDEQFF

length: 11
V: TRBV10-3
size: NA
D: NA
CDR3: CAFSGLTEQYF

length: 11
V: TRBV12-3/TRBV12-4
size: NA
D: NA
CDR3: CASSYTNVLTF

length: 16
V: TRBV28
size: few
D: TRBD2
CDR3: CASSSTTSGDSYEQYF

length: 13
V: TRBV29-1
size: NA
D: NA
CDR3: CSATEAGLYGYTF

length: 15
V: TRBV4-1
size: NA
D: NA
CDR3: CASSRAHPTNEKLFF

length: 16
V: TRBV18
size: once
D: NA
CDR3: CASSPPPGETPATQYF

length: 11
V: TRBV4-2
size: NA
D: NA
CDR3: CASSQKGGAFF